This T cell receptor (beta chain) was identified in a study of T cell changes during pregnancy in multiple sclerosis (dated by TCRdb to between 2017 and 2020). Regarding the complete study: In women with multiple sclerosis, the researchers looked at how the T cell repertoire shifted as pregnancy progressed.

The library was built by means of the immunoSEQ multiplex PCR assay. TCRdb took over this immuneACCESS table, retaining in-frame rearrangements with V and J assigned. Such tables are incomplete; in checked studies, under half of the missing clones stem from an unresolved V gene, and the remainder is unexplained. Recorded for this sample are about 36,000 clones; roughly 90% of them occurred a single time. The ten largest clonotypes hold around 11% of the sample. Remarks on this clone: Its antigen remains unidentified. The record has no base qualities; no much larger clone is one base away.

The CDR3 starts with the cysteine, ends with the phenylalanine, and has 17 residues. The sequence is cut down to CDR3 DNA, 51 bases in frame from base 1. For CDR1 and CDR2, the germline V gene (reference sequence) lists SGHNT and YYREEE. V trim: 2 bases; J trim: 4 bases; unmatched bases: 10. The sequencing here drew on CD8+ T cells from peripheral blood mononuclear cells, taken in the third trimester of pregnancy. The TCR comes from a female donor with multiple sclerosis, enrolled in a pregnancy study. The chain was built from TRBV5-4 and TRBJ2-7, with 12 middle bases fitting TRBD1. CDR3 region: CASSFPGTGGPPYEQYF. The base sequence is TGTGCCAGCAGCTTCCCCGGGACAGGGGGCCCTCCGTACGAGCAGTACTTC.